The T cell receptor beta chain described here comes from a study of blood T cell repertoires in COVID-19. Study context: Sites across the United States, Italy and Spain contributed samples from acute and convalescent COVID-19. T cells, B-cell-depleted T cells, or PBMCs provided the cDNA or gDNA that served as material.

TCRdb's copy holds only in-frame clones and misses some; the assay was immunoSEQ multiplex PCR. The repertoire includes just over 300,000 clones, approximately 84% of them detected once, and roughly 4.5% sits in the top ten. The V end was cut by 5 bases, the J end by 2 bases, with 15 bases between. Germline CDR1 is MNHEY and CDR2 is SVGEGT. This CDR3 comprises 15 residues. The V call is TRBV6-2 or TRBV6-3, the J call TRBJ2-5, with D possibly being TRBD1 (5 bases). The source is a man younger than 45 who had recovered from COVID-19. Material for sequencing was PBMCs or T cells enriched from blood (not recorded which). This CDR3 reads CASSHPLGHQETQYF. The CDR3 DNA reads as TGTGCCAGCAGTCACCCCCTGGGGCATCAAGAGACCCAGTACTTC.